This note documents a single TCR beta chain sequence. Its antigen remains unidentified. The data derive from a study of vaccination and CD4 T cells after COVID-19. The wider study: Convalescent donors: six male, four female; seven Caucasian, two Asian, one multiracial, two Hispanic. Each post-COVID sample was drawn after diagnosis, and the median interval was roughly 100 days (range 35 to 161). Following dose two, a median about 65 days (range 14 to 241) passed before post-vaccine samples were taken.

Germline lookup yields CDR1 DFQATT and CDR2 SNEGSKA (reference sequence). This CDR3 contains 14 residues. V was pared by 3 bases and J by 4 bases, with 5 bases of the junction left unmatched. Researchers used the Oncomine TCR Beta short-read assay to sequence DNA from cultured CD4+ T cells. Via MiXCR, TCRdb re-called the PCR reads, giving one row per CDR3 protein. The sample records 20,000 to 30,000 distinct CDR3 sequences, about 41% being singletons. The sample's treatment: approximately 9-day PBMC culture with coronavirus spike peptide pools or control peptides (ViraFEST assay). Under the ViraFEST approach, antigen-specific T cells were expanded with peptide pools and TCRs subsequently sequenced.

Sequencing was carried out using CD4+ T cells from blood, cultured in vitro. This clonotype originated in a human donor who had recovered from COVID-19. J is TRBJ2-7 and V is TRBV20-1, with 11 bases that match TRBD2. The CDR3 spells CSASLTSGSYEQYF. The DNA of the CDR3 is TGCAGTGCTAGCTTAACTAGCGGGAGTTACGAGCAGTACTTC.